This T cell receptor beta chain was retrieved from a study of cytomegalovirus exposure and HLA in healthy donors. The study's findings and limits: In an earlier analysis, productive rearrangement rates for most beta V segments clustered near 87% or 30%.

Remarks on this clone: The target antigen is unknown. Germline is not matched at one junction end, which may reflect a read error. Different DNA sequences within this sample yield the same CDR3.

Researchers ran the PCR with 60 Vbeta and 13 Jbeta primers. Using immunoSEQ multiplex PCR, the repertoire was profiled, and TCRdb retains in-frame clones only, with some absent. The sample's table shows 100,000 to 150,000 clones. CDR1 and CDR2 (germline): SGHTA, FQGNSA. There are 15 residues in the CDR3. The chain uses TRBV7-2 and TRBJ1-1, with 7 bases identical to TRBD1. The origin of this receptor is a man aged 30 to 45 in good health and CMV-seronegative. Specimen: PBMCs. CDR3 sequence reads: CASSLGGGMNTEAFF. The CDR3 DNA reads TGTGCCAGCAGCTTAGGAGGGGGCATGAACACTGAGGCTTTCTTT.